This T cell receptor (beta chain) was identified in a study of blood T cell repertoires in COVID-19. J lost 7 bases, V lost 1 base, and 5 bases had no gene match. The CDR3 runs to 15 residues. Per germline, CDR1 SGHDN and CDR2 FVKESK. The repertoire was sequenced with immunoSEQ multiplex PCR; TCRdb's copy has only in-frame clones and lacks some. Seen here are approximately 400,000 clones, over 65% observed once, and the top ten hold about 1.2%. The clonotype comes from a human donor with acute or convalescent COVID-19. The donor label of this sample is uncertain. Sequencing used peripheral blood. V is TRBV14 and J is TRBJ2-1, with 9 bases matching TRBD1. The CDR3 loop reads CASSQVQGARNEQFF. Written as DNA, the CDR3 is TGTGCCAGCAGCCAAGTACAGGGGGCGCGGAATGAGCAGTTCTTC.